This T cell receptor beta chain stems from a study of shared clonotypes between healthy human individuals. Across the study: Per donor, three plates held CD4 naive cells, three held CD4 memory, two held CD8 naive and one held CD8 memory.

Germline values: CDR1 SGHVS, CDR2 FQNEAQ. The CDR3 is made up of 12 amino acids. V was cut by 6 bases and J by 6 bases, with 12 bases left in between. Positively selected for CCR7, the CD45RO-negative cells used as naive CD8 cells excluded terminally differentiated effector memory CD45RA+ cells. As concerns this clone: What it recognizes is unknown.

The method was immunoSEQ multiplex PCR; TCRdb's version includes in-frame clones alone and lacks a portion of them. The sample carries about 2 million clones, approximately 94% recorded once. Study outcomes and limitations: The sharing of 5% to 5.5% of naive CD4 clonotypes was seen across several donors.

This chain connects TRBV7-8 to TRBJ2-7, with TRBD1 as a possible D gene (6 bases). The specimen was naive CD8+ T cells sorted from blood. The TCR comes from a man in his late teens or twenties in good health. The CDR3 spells CASSQTGPEQYF. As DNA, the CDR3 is TGTGCCAGCAGTCAAACAGGGCCCGAGCAGTACTTC.